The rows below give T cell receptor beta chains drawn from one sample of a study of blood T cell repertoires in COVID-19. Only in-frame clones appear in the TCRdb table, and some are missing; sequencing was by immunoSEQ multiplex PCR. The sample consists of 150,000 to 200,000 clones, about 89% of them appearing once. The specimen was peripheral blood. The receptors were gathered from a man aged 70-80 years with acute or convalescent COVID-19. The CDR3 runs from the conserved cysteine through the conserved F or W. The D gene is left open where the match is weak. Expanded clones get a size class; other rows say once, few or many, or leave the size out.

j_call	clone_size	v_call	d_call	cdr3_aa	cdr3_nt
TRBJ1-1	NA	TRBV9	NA	CASSVHLDSEAFF	TGTGCCAGCAGCGTACATTTGGACAGTGAAGCTTTCTTT
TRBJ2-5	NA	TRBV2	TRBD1	CASSGQGAETQYF	TGTGCCAGCAGTGGACAGGGGGCGGAGACCCAGTACTTC
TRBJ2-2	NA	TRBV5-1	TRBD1	CASSLAWQGAGGELFF	TGCGCCAGCAGCTTGGCCTGGCAGGGGGCAGGTGGGGAGCTGTTTTTT
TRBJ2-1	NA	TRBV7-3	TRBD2	CASSPAGGFYNEQFF	TGTGCCAGCAGCCCAGCGGGAGGGTTTTACAATGAGCAGTTCTTC
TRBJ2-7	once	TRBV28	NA	CASSSTTQGGYEQYF	TGTGCCAGCAGTTCAACAACCCAGGGGGGCTACGAGCAGTACTTC
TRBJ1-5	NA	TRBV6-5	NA	CASSLDSSNQPQHF	TGTGCCAGCAGCCTCGACAGTTCCAATCAGCCCCAGCATTTT
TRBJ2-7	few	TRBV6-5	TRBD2	CASSTGTTLIEQYF	TGTGCCAGCAGTACCGGGACTACATTAATTGAGCAGTACTTC
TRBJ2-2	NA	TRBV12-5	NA	CASGVGSGAGELFF	TGTGCTAGTGGAGTCGGGAGTGGAGCCGGGGAGCTGTTTTTT
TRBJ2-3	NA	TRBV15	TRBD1	CATSRIQGAHLTDTQYF	TGTGCCACCAGCAGGATTCAGGGGGCCCACCTCACAGATACGCAGTATTTT
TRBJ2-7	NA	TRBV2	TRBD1	CASGGQGDYEQYF	TGTGCCAGCGGTGGACAGGGTGACTACGAGCAGTACTTC
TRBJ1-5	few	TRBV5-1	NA	CASSSTPGGLSNQPQHF	TGCGCCAGCAGCTCGACCCCCGGGGGGCTGAGCAATCAGCCCCAGCATTTT
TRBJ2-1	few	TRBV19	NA	CASSIELTGWHNEQFF	TGTGCCAGTAGTATAGAATTGACAGGCTGGCACAATGAGCAGTTCTTC
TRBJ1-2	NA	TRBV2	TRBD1	CASSRQGESGYTF	TGTGCCAGCAGTCGACAGGGGGAGAGTGGCTACACCTTC
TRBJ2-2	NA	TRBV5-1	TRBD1	CASRPPGGGTGELFF	TGCGCCAGCAGGCCCCCAGGGGGCGGCACCGGGGAGCTGTTTTTT
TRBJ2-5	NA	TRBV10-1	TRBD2	CASSGGTSGGAGAQYF	TGCGCCAGCAGTGGAGGGACTAGCGGGGGGGCCGGGGCCCAGTACTTC
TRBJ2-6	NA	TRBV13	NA	CASSPSAGSSVANVLTF	TGTGCCAGCAGCCCCTCGGCGGGCAGTTCTGTGGCCAACGTCCTGACTTTC
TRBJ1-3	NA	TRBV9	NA	CASSAGQPMGNTIYF	TGTGCCAGCAGCGCCGGACAGCCTATGGGAAACACCATATATTTT
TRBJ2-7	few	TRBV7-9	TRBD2	CATGGVYEQYF	TGTGCTACCGGGGGGGTATACGAGCAGTACTTC
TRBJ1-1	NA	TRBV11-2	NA	CASSLEPGRTNTEAFF	TGTGCCAGCAGCTTAGAACCGGGCAGGACTAACACTGAAGCTTTCTTT
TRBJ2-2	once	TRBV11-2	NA	CASSLGPHSSGELFF	TGTGCCAGCAGCTTAGGCCCCCACTCGTCCGGGGAGCTGTTTTTT
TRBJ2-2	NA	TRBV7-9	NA	CASSFYSLTGELFF	TGTGCCAGCAGCTTTTACAGTCTTACCGGGGAGCTGTTTTTT
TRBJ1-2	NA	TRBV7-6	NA	CASSLEGRREKGYTF	TGTGCCAGCAGCTTGGAGGGCCGCAGGGAGAAGGGCTACACCTTC
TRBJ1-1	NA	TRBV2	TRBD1	CASSSRGLYTEAFF	TGTGCCAGCAGCTCCAGGGGGCTCTACACTGAAGCTTTCTTT
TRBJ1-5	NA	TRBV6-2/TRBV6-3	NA	CASSYTTGNQPQHF	TGTGCCAGCAGTTACACGACAGGTAATCAGCCCCAGCATTTT
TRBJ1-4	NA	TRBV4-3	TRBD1	CASSPLEGTDNEKLFF	TGCGCCAGCAGCCCACTAGAGGGGACAGATAATGAAAAACTGTTTTTT
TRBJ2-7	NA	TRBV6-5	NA	CARQIRGAPYEQYF	TGTGCCCGACAAATCAGGGGTGCCCCCTACGAGCAGTACTTC
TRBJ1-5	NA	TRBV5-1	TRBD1	CASSLAGQVNQPQHF	TGCGCCAGCAGCTTGGCCGGACAGGTTAATCAGCCCCAGCATTTT
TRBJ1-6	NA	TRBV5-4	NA	CASSLSNTGNSPLHF	TGTGCCAGCAGCTTGAGTAATACGGGGAATTCACCCCTCCACTTT